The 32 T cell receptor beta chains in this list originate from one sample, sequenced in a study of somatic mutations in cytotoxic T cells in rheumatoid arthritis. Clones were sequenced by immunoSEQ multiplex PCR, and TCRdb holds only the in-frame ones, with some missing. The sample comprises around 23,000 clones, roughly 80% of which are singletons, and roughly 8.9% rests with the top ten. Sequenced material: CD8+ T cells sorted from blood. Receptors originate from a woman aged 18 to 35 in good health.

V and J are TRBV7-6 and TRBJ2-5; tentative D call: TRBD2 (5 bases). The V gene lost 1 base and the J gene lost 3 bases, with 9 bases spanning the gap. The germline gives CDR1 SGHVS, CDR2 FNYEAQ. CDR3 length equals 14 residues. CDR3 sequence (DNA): TGTGCCAGCAGCTTAGTCCCTAGCAAAGAGACCCAGTACTTC. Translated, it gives CASSLVPSKETQYF.

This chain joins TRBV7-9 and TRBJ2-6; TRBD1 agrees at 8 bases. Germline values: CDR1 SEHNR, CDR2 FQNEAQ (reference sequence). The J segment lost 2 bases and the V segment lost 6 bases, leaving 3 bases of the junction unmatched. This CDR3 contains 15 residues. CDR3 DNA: TGTGCCAGCAGTCCACAGGGGGCTGGGGCCAACGTCCTGACTTTC. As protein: CASSPQGAGANVLTF.

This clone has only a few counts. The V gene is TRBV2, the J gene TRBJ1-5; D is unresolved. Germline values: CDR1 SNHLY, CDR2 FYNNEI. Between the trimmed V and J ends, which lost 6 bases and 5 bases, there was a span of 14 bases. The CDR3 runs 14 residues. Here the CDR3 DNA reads TGTGCCAGCAGCGAGGACGGCTTGGATCAGCCCCAGCATTTT. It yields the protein CASSEDGLDQPQHF.

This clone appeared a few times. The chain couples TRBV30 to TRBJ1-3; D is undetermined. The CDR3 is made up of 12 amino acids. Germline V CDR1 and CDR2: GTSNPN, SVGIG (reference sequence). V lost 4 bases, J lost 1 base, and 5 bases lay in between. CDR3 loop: CAWKRSGNTIYF. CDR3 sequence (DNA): TGTGCCTGGAAGCGGTCTGGAAACACCATATATTTT.

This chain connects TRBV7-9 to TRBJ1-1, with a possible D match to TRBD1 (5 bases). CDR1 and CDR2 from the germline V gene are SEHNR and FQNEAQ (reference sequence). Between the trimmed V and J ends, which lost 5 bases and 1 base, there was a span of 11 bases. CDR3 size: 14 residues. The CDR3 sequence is CASSPGIRNTEAFF. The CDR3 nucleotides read TGTGCCAGCAGCCCAGGGATCCGGAACACTGAAGCTTTCTTT.

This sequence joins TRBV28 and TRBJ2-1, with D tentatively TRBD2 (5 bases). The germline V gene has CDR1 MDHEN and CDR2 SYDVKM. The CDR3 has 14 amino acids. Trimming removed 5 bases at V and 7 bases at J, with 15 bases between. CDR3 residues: CASSPRGLLNEQFF. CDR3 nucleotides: TGTGCCAGCAGTCCCCGCGGACTCCTAAATGAGCAGTTCTTC.

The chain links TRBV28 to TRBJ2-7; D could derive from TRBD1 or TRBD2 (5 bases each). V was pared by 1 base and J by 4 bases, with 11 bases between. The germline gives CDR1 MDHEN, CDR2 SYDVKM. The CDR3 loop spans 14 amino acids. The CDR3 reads CASSLSRDPYEQYF. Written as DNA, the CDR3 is TGTGCCAGCAGTTTATCCCGGGACCCATACGAGCAGTACTTC.

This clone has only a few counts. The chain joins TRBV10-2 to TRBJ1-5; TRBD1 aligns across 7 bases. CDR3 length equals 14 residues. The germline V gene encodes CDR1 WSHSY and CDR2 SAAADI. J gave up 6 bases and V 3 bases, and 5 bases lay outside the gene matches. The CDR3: CASSDGQEGQPQHF. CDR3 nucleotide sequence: TGCGCCAGCAGTGACGGACAGGAGGGTCAGCCCCAGCATTTT.

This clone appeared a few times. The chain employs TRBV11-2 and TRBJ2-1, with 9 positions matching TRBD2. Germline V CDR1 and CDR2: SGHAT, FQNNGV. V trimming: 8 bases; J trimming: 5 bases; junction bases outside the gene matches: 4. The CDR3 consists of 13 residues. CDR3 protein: CASGVAGDNEQFF. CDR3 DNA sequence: TGTGCCAGCGGGGTAGCGGGAGACAATGAGCAGTTCTTC.

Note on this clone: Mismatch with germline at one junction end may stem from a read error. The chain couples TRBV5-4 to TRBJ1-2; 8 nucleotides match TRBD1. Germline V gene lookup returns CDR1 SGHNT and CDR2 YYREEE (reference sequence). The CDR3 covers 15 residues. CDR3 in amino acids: CASTLWTGPNYGYTF. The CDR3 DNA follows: TGTGCCAGCACCTTGTGGACAGGGCCTAACTATGGCTACACCTTC.

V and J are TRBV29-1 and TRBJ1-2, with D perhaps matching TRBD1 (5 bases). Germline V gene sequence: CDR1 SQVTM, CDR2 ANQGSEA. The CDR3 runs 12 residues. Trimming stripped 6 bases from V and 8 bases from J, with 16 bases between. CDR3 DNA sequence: TGCAGCGTCGCTGTCGGGGGGGAAGGCTACACCTTC. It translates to CSVAVGGEGYTF.

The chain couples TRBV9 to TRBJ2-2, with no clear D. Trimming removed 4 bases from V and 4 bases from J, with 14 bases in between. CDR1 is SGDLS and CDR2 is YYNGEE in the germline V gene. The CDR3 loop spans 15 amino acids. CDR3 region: CASSPNPGGTGELFF. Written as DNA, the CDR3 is TGTGCCAGCAGCCCCAACCCCGGTGGCACCGGGGAGCTGTTTTTT.

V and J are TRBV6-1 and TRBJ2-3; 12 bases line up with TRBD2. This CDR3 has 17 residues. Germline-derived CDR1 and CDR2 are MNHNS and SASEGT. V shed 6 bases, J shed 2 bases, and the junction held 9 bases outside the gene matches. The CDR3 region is CASSETLAGGITDTQYF. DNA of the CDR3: TGTGCCAGCAGCGAAACGCTAGCGGGAGGGATCACAGATACGCAGTATTTT.

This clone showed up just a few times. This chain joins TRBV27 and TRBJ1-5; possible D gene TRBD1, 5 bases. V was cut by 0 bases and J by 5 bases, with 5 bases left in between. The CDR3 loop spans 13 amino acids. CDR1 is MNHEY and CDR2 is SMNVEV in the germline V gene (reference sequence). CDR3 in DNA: TGTGCCAGCAGTTTATCGGGGGATCAGCCCCAGCATTTT. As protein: CASSLSGDQPQHF.

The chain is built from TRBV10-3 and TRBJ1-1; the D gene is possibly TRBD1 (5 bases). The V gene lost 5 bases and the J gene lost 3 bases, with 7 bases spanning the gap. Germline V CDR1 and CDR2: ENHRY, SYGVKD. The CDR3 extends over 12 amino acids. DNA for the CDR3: TGTGCCATCAGTTCAGGGCACACTGAAGCTTTCTTT. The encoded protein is CAISSGHTEAFF.

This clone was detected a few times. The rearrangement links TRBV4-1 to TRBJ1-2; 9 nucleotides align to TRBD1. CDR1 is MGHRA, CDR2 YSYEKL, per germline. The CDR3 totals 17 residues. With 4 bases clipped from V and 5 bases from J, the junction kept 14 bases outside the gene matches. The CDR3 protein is CASSPGTGSPYWYGYTF. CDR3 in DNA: TGCGCCAGCAGCCCAGGGACAGGGAGTCCGTATTGGTATGGCTACACCTTC.

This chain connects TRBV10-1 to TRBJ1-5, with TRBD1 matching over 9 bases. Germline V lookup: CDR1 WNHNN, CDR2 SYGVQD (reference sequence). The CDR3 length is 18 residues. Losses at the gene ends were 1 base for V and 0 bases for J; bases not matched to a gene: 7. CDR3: CASSEFRDRGDSNQPQHF. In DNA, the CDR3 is TGCGCCAGCAGTGAGTTCCGAGACAGGGGGGATAGCAATCAGCCCCAGCATTTT.

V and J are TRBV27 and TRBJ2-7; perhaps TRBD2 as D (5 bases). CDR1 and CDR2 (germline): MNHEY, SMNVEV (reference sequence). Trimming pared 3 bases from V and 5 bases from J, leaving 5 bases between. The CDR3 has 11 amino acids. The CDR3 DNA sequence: TGTGCCAGCAGTTTCGGGAACGAGCAGTACTTC. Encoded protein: CASSFGNEQYF.

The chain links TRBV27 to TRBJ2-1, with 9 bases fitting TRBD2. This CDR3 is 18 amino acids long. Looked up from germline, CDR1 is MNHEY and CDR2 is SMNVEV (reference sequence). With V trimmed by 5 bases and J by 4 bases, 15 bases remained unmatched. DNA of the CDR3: TGTGCCAGCAGTAGCGGGAGGCCATCGAGGTCCTATTACAATGAGCAGTTCTTC. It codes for CASSSGRPSRSYYNEQFF.

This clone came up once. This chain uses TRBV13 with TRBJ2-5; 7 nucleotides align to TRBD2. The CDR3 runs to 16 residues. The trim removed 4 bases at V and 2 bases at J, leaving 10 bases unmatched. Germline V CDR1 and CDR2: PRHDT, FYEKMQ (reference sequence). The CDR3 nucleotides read TGTGCCAGCAGCTCAAGGGAGACTAGCTCACAAGAGACCCAGTACTTC. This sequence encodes CASSSRETSSQETQYF.

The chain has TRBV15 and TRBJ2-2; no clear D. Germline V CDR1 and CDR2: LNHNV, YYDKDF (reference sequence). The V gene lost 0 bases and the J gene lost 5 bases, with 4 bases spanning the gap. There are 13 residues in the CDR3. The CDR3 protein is CATSRDPTGELFF. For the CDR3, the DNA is TGTGCCACCAGCAGAGATCCAACCGGGGAGCTGTTTTTT.

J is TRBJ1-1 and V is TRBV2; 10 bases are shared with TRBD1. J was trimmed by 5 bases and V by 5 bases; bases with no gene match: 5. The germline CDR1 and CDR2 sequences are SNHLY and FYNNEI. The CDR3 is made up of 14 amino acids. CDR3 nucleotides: TGTGCCAGCAGTCCCGGGACAGGGGTAACTGAAGCTTTCTTT. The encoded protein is CASSPGTGVTEAFF.

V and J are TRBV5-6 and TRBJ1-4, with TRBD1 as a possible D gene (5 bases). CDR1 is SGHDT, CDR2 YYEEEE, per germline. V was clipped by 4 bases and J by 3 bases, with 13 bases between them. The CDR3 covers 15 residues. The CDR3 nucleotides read TGTGCCAGCAGCAGGGACCCGATCGCTAATGAAAAACTGTTTTTT. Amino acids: CASSRDPIANEKLFF.

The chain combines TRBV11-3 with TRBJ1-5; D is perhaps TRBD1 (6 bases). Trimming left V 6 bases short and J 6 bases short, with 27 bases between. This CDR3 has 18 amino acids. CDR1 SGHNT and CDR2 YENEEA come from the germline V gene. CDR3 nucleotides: TGTGCCAGCAGTAACCGCCGATTCAGGGGAAACCTGGGTCAGCCCCAGCATTTT. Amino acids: CASSNRRFRGNLGQPQHF.

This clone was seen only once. Written as DNA, the CDR3 is TGTGCCAGCAACCCAAGTGAGGACACTGAAGCTTTCTTT. Residues: CASNPSEDTEAFF. The chain employs TRBV7-9 and TRBJ1-1; D is unclear. The V gene lost 7 bases and the J gene lost 3 bases, with 12 bases spanning the gap. The CDR3 covers 13 residues. Germline assignment: CDR1 SEHNR and CDR2 FQNEAQ (reference sequence).

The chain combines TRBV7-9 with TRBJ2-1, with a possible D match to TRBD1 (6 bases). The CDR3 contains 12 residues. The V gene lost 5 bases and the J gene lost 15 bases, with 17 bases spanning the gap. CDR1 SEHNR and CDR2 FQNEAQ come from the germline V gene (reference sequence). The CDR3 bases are TGTGCCAGCAGCGATGGGACACCGTCGGGGTTCTTC. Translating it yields CASSDGTPSGFF.

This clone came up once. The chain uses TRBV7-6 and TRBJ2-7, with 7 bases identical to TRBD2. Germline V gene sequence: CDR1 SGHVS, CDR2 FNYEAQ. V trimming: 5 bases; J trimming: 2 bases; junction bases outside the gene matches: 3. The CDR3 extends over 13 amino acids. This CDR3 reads CASSPRGAYEQYF. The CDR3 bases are TGTGCCAGCAGCCCCCGGGGGGCCTACGAGCAGTACTTC.

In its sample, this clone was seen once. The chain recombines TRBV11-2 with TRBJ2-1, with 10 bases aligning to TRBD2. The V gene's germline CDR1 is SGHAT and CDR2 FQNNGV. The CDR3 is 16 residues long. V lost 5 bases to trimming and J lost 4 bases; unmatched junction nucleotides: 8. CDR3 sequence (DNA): TGTGCCAGCAGCACCCTCCGAGCGGGAGGGTACAATGAGCAGTTCTTC. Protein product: CASSTLRAGGYNEQFF.

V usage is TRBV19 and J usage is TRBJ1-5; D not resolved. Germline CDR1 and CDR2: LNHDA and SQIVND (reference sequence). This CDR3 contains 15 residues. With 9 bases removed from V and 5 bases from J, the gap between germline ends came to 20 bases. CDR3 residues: CAREWAHGSHQPQHF. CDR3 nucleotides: TGTGCCAGAGAATGGGCCCACGGTTCACATCAGCCCCAGCATTTT.

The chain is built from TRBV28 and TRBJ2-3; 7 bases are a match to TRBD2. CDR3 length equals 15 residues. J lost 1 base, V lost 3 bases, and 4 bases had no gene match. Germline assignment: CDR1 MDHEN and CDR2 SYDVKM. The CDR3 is CASSFRGGGTDTQYF. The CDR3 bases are TGTGCCAGCAGTTTTAGGGGAGGGGGCACAGATACGCAGTATTTT.

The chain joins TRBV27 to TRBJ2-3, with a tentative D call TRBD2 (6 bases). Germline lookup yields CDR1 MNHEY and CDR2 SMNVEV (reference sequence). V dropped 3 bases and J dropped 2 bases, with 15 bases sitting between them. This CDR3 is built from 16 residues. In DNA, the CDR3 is TGTGCCAGCAGTTTGGTCGAGGGAGGTCTCACAGATACGCAGTATTTT. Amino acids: CASSLVEGGLTDTQYF.

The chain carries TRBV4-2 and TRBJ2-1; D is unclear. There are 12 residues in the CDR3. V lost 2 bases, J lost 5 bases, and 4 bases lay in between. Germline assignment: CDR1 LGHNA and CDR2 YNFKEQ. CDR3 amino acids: CASSQINNEQFF. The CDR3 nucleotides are TGTGCCAGCAGCCAAATTAACAATGAGCAGTTCTTC.